This TCR beta chain was sequenced during a study of tumor and adjacent non-tumor tissue in lung cancer. Study details: There were approximately twelve adenocarcinoma, a couple of squamous cell carcinoma and 1 small cell lung cancer cases. On average, productive TCRbeta reads reached about 4.2 million per sample.

Notes on the study in general: Significantly higher TCR diversity was found in tumor than normal lung. Top 100 clones took a larger repertoire share in normal lung.

As regards this clonotype: The antigen is not known. An end of the junction differs from the germline gene, which may be a read error.

The CDR3 runs 15 residues. Per germline, CDR1 SQVTM and CDR2 ANQGSEA. A modified ARM-PCR protocol with three rounds of nested PCR amplified TCRbeta. TCRdb ran MiXCR on the multiplex PCR reads and lists one entry per CDR3 protein. The sample lists 98,000 or so distinct CDR3 sequences, 75% to 85% occurring once. No cell sorting was done before RNA was extracted from the tissue. The normal lung tissue was taken more than 3 cm from the tumor edge. This clonotype was obtained from a man aged 55 to 70 with small cell lung cancer. Specimen: distant non-tumor lung tissue. The chain uses TRBV29-1 and TRBJ2-1, with 7 bases fitting TRBD2. CDR3 protein: CTGAPLREYYNDQFF. The CDR3 nucleotides read TGCACCGGAGCCCCGTTGCGGGAGTATTACAATGATCAGTTCTTC.